This entry concerns a single TCR beta chain. As yet, its antigen is unknown. The sample belongs to a study of T cell repertoires in cytomegalovirus infection. MiXCR was run by TCRdb on the reads, yielding one entry per CDR3 protein. The sample includes a few hundred thousand distinct CDR3 sequences, roughly a fifth of them seen just once. V was clipped by 0 bases and J by 0 bases, with 9 bases between them. The CDR3 contains 16 residues. The sequencing here drew on cultured PBMCs, taken from culture after CMV antigen stimulation. The chain couples TRBV12-3 or TRBV12-4 to TRBJ2-4; D is ambiguous. This clonotype was obtained from a human donor in good health (CMV status not recorded). Some clones in this sample may be carry-over from other donors' samples. CDR3 DNA sequence: TGTGCCAGCAGTTTAGCGTCCACCCAAGCCAAAAACATTCAGTACTTC. Amino acids: CASSLASTQAKNIQYF.